This TCR beta chain was obtained from a study of blood T cell repertoires in COVID-19. Overall study: COVID-19 samples collected from the United States, Italy and Spain covered acute and convalescent phases. PBMCs, B-cell-depleted T cells, or T cells were the source of the cDNA or gDNA that made up the material.

In the original workflow: Reference gene primer amplification gave estimated nucleated cell counts. This table comes from immunoSEQ multiplex PCR, and its TCRdb copy is limited to in-frame clones, with some not included. D and trimming were read from the DNA, whereas the V and J calls and clone size are those reported in that table. The sample has some 200,000 clones, around 80% seen once; the top ten hold around an eighth. V was trimmed by 0 bases and J by 12 bases, leaving 12 bases between them. Germline V gives CDR1 WSHSY, CDR2 SAAADI. This CDR3 is built from 13 residues. This clonotype was sampled from a man aged 25-45 years with active or convalescent COVID-19. Sequenced: peripheral blood. The chain couples TRBV10-2 to TRBJ2-1, with a tentative D call TRBD2 (6 bases). The CDR3 DNA sequence: TGCGCCAGCAGTGAGTCGGGAGGAATGGGGCAGTTCTTC. Protein sequence: CASSESGGMGQFF.